A single sample gave rise to the 11 T cell receptor beta chains below, sequenced in a study of PD-L1 blockade in urothelial cancer. Specified time point: pretreatment peripheral blood. Sequencing was performed with immunoSEQ multiplex PCR; in TCRdb, only in-frame clones are kept and a portion is missing. This table has some 44,000 clones, more than 75% appearing once. Material: PBMCs, obtained around atezolizumab (anti-PD-L1) treatment. These receptors all come from a man aged 55-75 years with urothelial cancer.

This clone was seen once. The rearrangement links TRBV6-6 to TRBJ2-7, with 9 bases that match TRBD2. Per germline, CDR1 MNHNY and CDR2 SVGAGI (reference sequence). V gave up 4 bases and J gave up 6 bases; unmatched junction bases: 10. This CDR3 contains 15 residues. The CDR3 spells CASSSPASGNFEQYF. The CDR3 DNA follows: TGTGCCAGCAGTTCCCCCGCTAGCGGGAACTTCGAGCAGTACTTC.

V gene TRBV7-8 combines with J gene TRBJ2-7, with D possibly TRBD1 on 7 matching bases. The V gene lost 6 bases and the J gene lost 3 bases, with 12 bases spanning the gap. Germline V lookup: CDR1 SGHVS, CDR2 FQNEAQ. The CDR3 length is 13 residues. CDR3 protein: CASSTGEVYEQYF. The CDR3 DNA sequence: TGTGCCAGCAGTACAGGGGAGGTCTACGAGCAGTACTTC.

This rearrangement joins TRBV5-4 to TRBJ2-1; TRBD2 agrees at 8 bases. J gave up 8 bases and V 2 bases, and 6 bases lay outside the gene matches. Germline loops: CDR1 SGHNT, CDR2 YYREEE (reference sequence). This CDR3 is 14 amino acids long. As DNA, the CDR3 is TGTGCCAGCAGCTTTCGGCTAGCGGGCGATGAGCAGTTCTTC. Encoded protein: CASSFRLAGDEQFF.

The chain couples TRBV19 to TRBJ1-2, with 10 bases matching TRBD1. CDR3 size: 14 residues. After removal of 5 bases from V and 12 bases from J, the junction contained 12 bases not matched to a gene. CDR1 and CDR2 (germline): LNHDA, SQIVND (reference sequence). CDR3 residues: CASSPPGTGVKNTF. Here the CDR3 DNA reads TGTGCCAGTAGTCCCCCGGGGACAGGGGTGAAAAACACCTTC.

This clone came up a few times. One end of the junction is discordant with germline, which a read error may explain. V and J are TRBV2 and TRBJ2-7, with 8 nucleotides matching TRBD2. The CDR3 has 14 residues. The germline gives CDR1 SNHLY, CDR2 FYNNEI. The CDR3 sequence is CGSKGGGRSVEQYF. DNA for the CDR3: TGTGGCAGCAAGGGAGGCGGGAGGTCGGTCGAGCAGTACTTC.

This clone has more than one count but fewer than ten. The chain is built from TRBV28 and TRBJ2-7, with D possibly matching TRBD1 (6 bases). Per germline, CDR1 MDHEN and CDR2 SYDVKM. The ends were cut back, 4 bases at V and 5 bases at J, with 12 bases in the middle. The CDR3 spans 13 residues. The CDR3 loop is CASSWNHRDEQYF. The CDR3 nucleotides are TGTGCCAGCAGTTGGAACCACAGGGACGAGCAGTACTTC.

CDR3 in amino acids: CASSEYTGELNSPLHF. CDR3 DNA sequence: TGTGCCAGCAGTGAATATACAGGGGAGTTGAATTCACCCCTCCACTTT. The chain links TRBV25-1 to TRBJ1-6, with 7 bases that match TRBD1. Germline assignment: CDR1 MGHDK and CDR2 SYGVNS. Trimming removed 0 bases from V and 7 bases from J; junction bases left unmatched: 6. CDR3 length equals 16 residues.

The chain couples TRBV10-2 to TRBJ1-1, with a tentative D call TRBD1 (5 bases). V dropped 2 bases and J dropped 5 bases, with 12 bases sitting between them. Looked up from germline, CDR1 is WSHSY and CDR2 is SAAADI. The CDR3 sequence is 14 residues long. CDR3 loop: CASSEIQGSTEAFF. The CDR3 coding sequence is TGCGCCAGCAGTGAGATCCAGGGTTCGACTGAAGCTTTCTTT.

This clone was observed many times. V usage is TRBV7-9 and J usage is TRBJ1-2; D is undetermined. Germline values: CDR1 SEHNR, CDR2 FQNEAQ (reference sequence). Between the trimmed V and J ends, which lost 1 base and 3 bases, there was a span of 6 bases. The CDR3 has 13 amino acids. The CDR3 protein is CASSLDIDYGYTF. CDR3 DNA: TGTGCCAGCAGCTTAGACATCGACTATGGCTACACCTTC.

The V and J genes are TRBV18 and TRBJ1-4; 10 positions match TRBD1. Germline V CDR1 and CDR2: KGHSH, LQKENI. The CDR3 loop spans 15 amino acids. The V segment lost 1 base and the J segment 8 bases; nucleotides outside the gene matches: 4. The CDR3 here is CASSPLGTGEEKLFF. The CDR3, as DNA: TGTGCCAGCTCACCACTCGGGACAGGGGAAGAAAAACTGTTTTTT. The full variable domain, with the rest looked up from reference TRBV18 and TRBJ1-4, is NAGVMQNPRHLVRRRGQEARLRCSPMKGHSHVYWYRQLPEEGLKFMVYLQKENIIDESGMPKERFSAEFPKEGPSILRIQQVVRGDSAAYFCASSPLGTGEEKLFFGSGTQLSVL.

The chain joins TRBV28 to TRBJ2-2, with 11 bases fitting TRBD1. CDR1 is MDHEN and CDR2 is SYDVKM in the germline V gene. This CDR3 spans 17 amino acids. The V gene end was trimmed by 3 bases and the J gene end by 5 bases; junction bases not matched to a gene: 8. CDR3 region: CASSFRGGTGGTGELFF. CDR3 nucleotides: TGTGCCAGCAGTTTCAGAGGCGGGACAGGGGGGACCGGGGAGCTGTTTTTT.